This T cell receptor beta chain was recovered during a study of blood T cell repertoires in COVID-19. The method was immunoSEQ multiplex PCR; TCRdb's version includes in-frame clones alone and lacks a portion of them. Of about 480,000 clones listed, around 89% are singletons. Germline lookup yields CDR1 GTSNPN and CDR2 SVGIG (reference sequence). V lost 4 bases to trimming and J lost 4 bases, with 24 bases between them. This CDR3 is built from 17 residues. The sequenced sample consisted of peripheral blood. The chain couples TRBV30 to TRBJ2-3; TRBD1 might be the D (6 bases). This receptor was taken from a young woman with acute or convalescent COVID-19. CDR3 bases: TGTGCCTGGAAAACAGGGCTTGCCCTTCGTATCGCAGATACGCAGTATTTT. As protein: CAWKTGLALRIADTQYF.